A selection of T cell receptor beta chains follows, all from one sample in a study of cytomegalovirus exposure and HLA in healthy donors. The method was immunoSEQ multiplex PCR; TCRdb's version includes in-frame clones alone and lacks a portion of them. The sample lists approximately 210,000 clones; about 81% were seen once. The sequenced sample consisted of PBMCs. These TCRs come from a man between 18 and 29 years old in good health and CMV-seronegative. CDR3s include the opening cysteine and the closing phenylalanine or tryptophan. D genes are given only for firm matches. Not every row has a clone size; where given, it reads once, few, many or a size class.

j_call | v_call | d_call | clone_size | cdr3_nt | cdr3_aa
TRBJ1-5 | TRBV14 | - | once | TGTGCCAGCAGCCTATCTAGGGTTCCAGGGCAGCCCCAGCATTTT | CASSLSRVPGQPQHF
TRBJ1-2 | TRBV5-5 | - | - | TGTGCCAGCAGCATTTGGACAGATACCTATGGCTACACCTTC | CASSIWTDTYGYTF
TRBJ2-2 | TRBV6-6 | TRBD2 | - | TGTGCCAGCAGCATAGCGGGAGGGGGCACCGGGGAGCTGTTTTTT | CASSIAGGGTGELFF
TRBJ2-3 | TRBV19 | TRBD2 | - | TGTGCCAGTAGTATTGGCGGGGGTAGCACAGATACGCAGTATTTT | CASSIGGGSTDTQYF
TRBJ2-3 | TRBV9 | TRBD2 | - | TGTGCCAGCAGCGTAGCGGGGGGGCAGGCAGATACGCAGTATTTT | CASSVAGGQADTQYF
TRBJ2-7 | TRBV29-1 | - | - | TGCAGCGTTGCAGGGATCTCCTACGAGCAGTACTTC | CSVAGISYEQYF
TRBJ2-3 | TRBV9 | - | once | TGTGCCAGCAGCGTAGCGACAGATACGCAGTATTTT | CASSVATDTQYF
TRBJ1-3 | TRBV5-1 | - | few | TGCGCCAGCAGCTTGGCCGGCGGCAGGGCCATATCTGGAAACACCATATATTTT | CASSLAGGRAISGNTIYF
TRBJ2-1 | TRBV11-2 | TRBD2 | - | TGTGCCAGCAGTTCAGGACTAGCGAGCTACAATGAGCAGTTCTTC | CASSSGLASYNEQFF
TRBJ1-1 | TRBV10-2 | - | - | TGCGCCAGCACCCAACCGGTTTTCAGGGGGAACACTGAAGCTTTCTTT | CASTQPVFRGNTEAFF
TRBJ1-1 | TRBV9 | TRBD1 | - | TGTGCCAGCAGCGGAGGGACAGCGACAAACACTGAAGCTTTCTTT | CASSGGTATNTEAFF
TRBJ2-4 | TRBV5-6 | TRBD1 | - | TGTGCCAGCAGTCATGACAGGGTGGACATTCAGTACTTC | CASSHDRVDIQYF
TRBJ2-5 | TRBV7-9 | TRBD1 | - | TGTGCCAGCAGCTTAGGGACAGGGGCGCGGGAGACCCAGTACTTC | CASSLGTGARETQYF
TRBJ1-5 | TRBV2 | TRBD1 | - | TGTGCCAGCAGTGTGGGGACAGGGCTCCTTGGTCAGCCCCAGCATTTT | CASSVGTGLLGQPQHF
TRBJ1-1 | TRBV6-5 | TRBD1 | - | TGTGCCAGCAGTCGCCACAGGGGAAGCACTGAAGCTTTCTTT | CASSRHRGSTEAFF
TRBJ1-6 | TRBV7-9 | TRBD1 | - | TGTGCCAGCAGCTTTGAGGGGGCGGCGTATAATTCACCCCTCCACTTT | CASSFEGAAYNSPLHF
TRBJ1-1 | TRBV7-9 | - | - | TGTGCCAGCAGCTTACGGGACAACAACACTGAAGCTTTCTTT | CASSLRDNNTEAFF
TRBJ1-6 | TRBV6-5 | - | - | TGTGCCAGCAGTTACTCGGCCAGGCATAATTCACCCCTCCACTTT | CASSYSARHNSPLHF
TRBJ1-1 | TRBV7-9 | - | few | TGTGCCAGCAGCTTAGGCGGGGGGAACACTGAAGCTTTCTTT | CASSLGGGNTEAFF
TRBJ2-4 | TRBV19 | - | - | TGTGCCAGTAGTATAGGAACGGACAGTGCCAAAAACATTCAGTACTTC | CASSIGTDSAKNIQYF
TRBJ1-6 | TRBV6-1 | - | - | TGTGCCAGCAGTGAAGCGGGGACACCTAATTCACCCCTCCACTTT | CASSEAGTPNSPLHF
TRBJ2-3 | TRBV27 | TRBD1 | - | TGTGCCAGCAGTTTTCGTAGGGACAGCCCTAGCACAGATACGCAGTATTTT | CASSFRRDSPSTDTQYF
TRBJ2-5 | TRBV5-1 | TRBD1 | - | TGCGCCAGCAGCGCCAGACAGGGAGAGACCCAGTACTTC | CASSARQGETQYF
TRBJ2-7 | TRBV5-1 | TRBD1 | - | TGCGCCAGCAGCTATGACAGGGGGAACCGCTACGAGCAGTACTTC | CASSYDRGNRYEQYF
TRBJ1-2 | TRBV29-1 | - | - | TGCAGCGTTTTAGGCGCGGTTGGCTACACCTTC | CSVLGAVGYTF
TRBJ1-2 | TRBV28 | TRBD1 | - | TGTGCCAGCAGATTACCCTACGCCGGGACAGGGGGTGGCTACACCTTC | CASRLPYAGTGGGYTF
TRBJ2-2 | TRBV9 | TRBD2 | - | TGTGCCAGCAGCGTGTCGGGACTAGCGTATGTGAGTGGCACCGGGGAGCTGTTTTTT | CASSVSGLAYVSGTGELFF
TRBJ1-1 | TRBV6-6 | TRBD1 | few | TGTGCCAGCACATCCACAGGGGGGACGAACACTGAAGCTTTCTTT | CASTSTGGTNTEAFF
TRBJ1-1 | TRBV9 | - | - | TGTGCCAGCAGCGCGGAGATCAACACTGAAGCTTTCTTT | CASSAEINTEAFF
TRBJ1-1 | TRBV4-3 | - | - | TGCGCCAGCAGCCAAGATAGAGCCAGGGTGAACACTGAAGCTTTCTTT | CASSQDRARVNTEAFF
TRBJ2-1 | TRBV9 | TRBD2 | once | TGTGCCAGCAGCGTTGCAGCGGGAGGTTGGGATGAGCAGTTCTTC | CASSVAAGGWDEQFF
TRBJ2-5 | TRBV5-8 | - | few | TGTGCCACCTCAGGAGGGGAGCAGCACGAGACCCAGTACTTC | CATSGGEQHETQYF
TRBJ2-1 | TRBV9 | - | - | TGTGCCAGCAGCGTACCCAGGGACAATGAGCAGTTCTTC | CASSVPRDNEQFF
TRBJ2-1 | TRBV27 | TRBD2 | - | TGTGCCAGCATTCCCCTGGGGAGCGGGAACAATGAGCAGTTCTTC | CASIPLGSGNNEQFF
TRBJ2-7 | TRBV6-5 | TRBD1 | - | TGTGCCAGCAGTCGATCTCGGGACAGGGGCTACGAGCAGTACTTC | CASSRSRDRGYEQYF
TRBJ2-3 | TRBV7-3 | - | once | TGTACCAGCCGGAGCGGGACAGGCGCAGATACGCAGTATTTT | CTSRSGTGADTQYF
TRBJ2-5 | TRBV18 | - | few | TGTGCCAGCTCACCCGTGGGACCCTCAATGGGGGCGGAGACCCAGTACTTC | CASSPVGPSMGAETQYF
TRBJ1-5 | TRBV6-5 | - | - | TGTGCCGGCAGCTATCGGGGGGCGGATCAGCCCCAGCATTTT | CAGSYRGADQPQHF
TRBJ1-5 | TRBV25-1 | TRBD1 | - | TGTGCCAGCAGTGCGACAGGGGTTAATCAGCCCCAGCATTTT | CASSATGVNQPQHF
TRBJ2-5 | TRBV6-5 | TRBD2 | - | TGTGCCAGCAGTTACCGCCCTACTAGCGGGACAGAGACCCAGTACTTC | CASSYRPTSGTETQYF
TRBJ2-7 | TRBV10-2 | TRBD2 | - | TGCGCCAGCAGTGATACTAGCGGGGAAACCTACGAGCAGTACTTC | CASSDTSGETYEQYF
TRBJ2-7 | TRBV9 | TRBD2 | - | TGTGCCAGCAGCGTAGCTGCGGGGACTAGCGCGGGGGAGCAGTACTTC | CASSVAAGTSAGEQYF
TRBJ2-1 | TRBV9 | - | - | TGTGCCAGCAGCGTCGGGATGGAGCAGTTCTTC | CASSVGMEQFF
TRBJ1-2 | TRBV19 | - | - | TGTGCCAGTAGTCCCGGCGGGCAGATTTTCAACTATGGCTACACCTTC | CASSPGGQIFNYGYTF
TRBJ1-4 | TRBV5-8 | - | - | TGTGCCAGCAGCCGGCGGGGGGAGACTAATGAAAAACTGTTTTTT | CASSRRGETNEKLFF
TRBJ2-1 | TRBV4-2 | TRBD2 | - | TGTGCCAGCAGCCGGAACCCGGGACTAGAGAATGAGCAGTTCTTC | CASSRNPGLENEQFF
TRBJ2-1 | TRBV27 | TRBD1 | - | TGTGCCAGCAGTTCCTTTGGCAGGGGACAGGGCTCCTACAATGAGCAGTTCTTC | CASSSFGRGQGSYNEQFF
TRBJ2-5 | TRBV28 | - | few | TGTGCCAGCAGTCTTTCCGAGACCCAGTACTTC | CASSLSETQYF
TRBJ2-7 | TRBV10-3 | - | - | TGTGCCGTCAAACCCGACAGTAACTACGAGCAGTACTTC | CAVKPDSNYEQYF
TRBJ1-5 | TRBV7-2 | TRBD1 | - | TGTGCCAGCAGCCGGACAGGCGTTAGCAATCAGCCCCAGCATTTT | CASSRTGVSNQPQHF
TRBJ2-7 | TRBV27 | TRBD1 | few | TGTGCCAGCAATCGAAGGACAGGGGAGGAGCAGTACTTC | CASNRRTGEEQYF
TRBJ2-7 | TRBV27 | TRBD1 | - | TGTGCCGTTCCCAGGGGACAGGGGGCGCGGTACGAGCAGTACTTC | CAVPRGQGARYEQYF